The entry that follows covers one T cell receptor beta chain sequence. The source of the sample is a study of blood T cell repertoires in COVID-19. Study details: T cells, B-cell-depleted T cells, or PBMCs provided the cDNA or gDNA that served as material.

Germline values: CDR1 SEHNR, CDR2 FQNEAQ (reference sequence). The ends were cut back, 2 bases at V and 5 bases at J, with 18 bases in the middle. The CDR3 contains 16 residues. Per the original methods: Counts of nucleated cells, estimated from reference gene primer amplification, were obtained. Using immunoSEQ multiplex PCR, the repertoire was profiled, and TCRdb retains in-frame clones only, with some absent. Clonal size and the V and J genes are those of that table, whereas D and trimming came from the DNA. The sample has about 140,000 clones, about 82% seen once. Sequenced sample: peripheral blood. The rearrangement uses TRBV7-9 and TRBJ2-5, with a weak D call TRBD1 (6 bases). This TCR was sampled from a woman of 80 years or more with active or convalescent COVID-19. Here the CDR3 reads CASSLMVQGRAETQYF. The CDR3 nucleotides are TGTGCCAGCAGCTTAATGGTACAGGGTAGAGCGGAGACCCAGTACTTC.